Listed below are T cell receptor beta chains from one sample, sequenced in a study of beta chain features in type 1 diabetes. TCRdb keeps only in-frame clones here, not all; method: immunoSEQ multiplex PCR. This sample carries under 250,000 clones, 25% to 35% of them seen once, and the ten largest clones take 4%. What was sequenced was central memory CD4+ T cells from blood. Receptors were obtained from a man between 25 and 39 years old in good health. CDR3s include the opening cysteine and the closing phenylalanine or tryptophan.

V gene: TRBV5-6; J gene: TRBJ1-1; CDR3 protein: CASSLRGQTEAFF
V gene: TRBV30; J gene: TRBJ1-2; CDR3 protein: CAWSHRGGYGYTF
V gene: TRBV30; J gene: TRBJ1-2; CDR3 protein: CAWSPQSNYGYTF
V gene: TRBV30; J gene: TRBJ2-1; CDR3 protein: CAFNPQGVGEQFF
V gene: TRBV30; J gene: TRBJ2-1; CDR3 protein: CAWGASSGVQFF
V gene: TRBV5-6; J gene: TRBJ2-7; CDR3 protein: CASSLGGAYYEQYF
V gene: TRBV28; J gene: TRBJ1-5; CDR3 protein: CASSLGTGGQPQHF
V gene: TRBV4-3; J gene: TRBJ2-1; CDR3 protein: CASSQDPWGTSYNEQFF
V gene: TRBV11-2; J gene: TRBJ2-1; CDR3 protein: CASSPGSSSYNEQFF
V gene: TRBV10-3; J gene: TRBJ2-1; CDR3 protein: CAISGDREQFF
V gene: TRBV7-2; J gene: TRBJ2-2; CDR3 protein: CASSLGEGIGELFF
V gene: TRBV7-9; J gene: TRBJ2-5; CDR3 protein: CASSQNTKEGTQYF
V gene: TRBV9; J gene: TRBJ2-7; CDR3 protein: CASSVGLGHEQYF
V gene: TRBV7-2; J gene: TRBJ2-5; CDR3 protein: CASSLSGAVIETQYF